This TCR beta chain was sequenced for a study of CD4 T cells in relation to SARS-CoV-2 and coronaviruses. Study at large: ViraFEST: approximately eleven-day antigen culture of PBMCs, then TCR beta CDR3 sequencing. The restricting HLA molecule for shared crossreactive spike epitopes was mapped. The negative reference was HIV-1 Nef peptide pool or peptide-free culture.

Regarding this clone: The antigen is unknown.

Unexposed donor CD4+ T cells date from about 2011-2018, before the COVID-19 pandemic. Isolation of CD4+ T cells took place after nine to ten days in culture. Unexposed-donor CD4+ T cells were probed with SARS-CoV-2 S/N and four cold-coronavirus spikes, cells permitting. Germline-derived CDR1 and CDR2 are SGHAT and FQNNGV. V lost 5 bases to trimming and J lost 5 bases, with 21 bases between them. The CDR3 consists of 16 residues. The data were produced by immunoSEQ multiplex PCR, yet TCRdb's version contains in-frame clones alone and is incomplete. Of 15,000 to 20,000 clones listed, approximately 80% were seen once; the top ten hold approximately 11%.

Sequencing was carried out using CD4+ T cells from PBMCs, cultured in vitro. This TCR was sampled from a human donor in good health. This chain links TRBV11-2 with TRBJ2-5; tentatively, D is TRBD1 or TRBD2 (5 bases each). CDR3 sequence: CASSPAGAWGGETQYF. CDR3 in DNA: TGTGCCAGCAGCCCCGCCGGGGCGTGGGGCGGGGAGACCCAGTACTTC.